The 11 T cell receptor beta chains below all came from one sample that was sequenced in a study of CD8 T cells in ankylosing spondylitis. Whole-study findings and limits: What appeared characteristic of ankylosing spondylitis blood was a TCR beta motif of fewer than ten highly homologous variants.

Their antigens are not known. TCRdb recomputed calls from the 5' RACE reads with MiXCR, one row per CDR3 protein. The sample contains about 200,000 distinct CDR3 sequences, 7.3% of which appear only once. Source material: blood, either unsorted or a sorted T cell fraction (not recorded which). The source of these receptors is a male donor with ankylosing spondylitis.

This chain uses TRBV15 with TRBJ2-1, with D unresolved. The V end lost 0 bases, the J end lost 0 bases, and 12 bases lay between the germline ends. Germline lookup yields CDR1 LNHNV and CDR2 YYDKDF (reference sequence). The CDR3 spans 17 residues. In DNA form, the CDR3 reads TGTGCCACCAGCAGAGACCCCCGGGCCTCCTCCTACAATGAGCAGTTCTTC. As protein: CATSRDPRASSYNEQFF. Full variable domain (remainder filled in from reference TRBV15 and TRBJ2-1): DAMVIQNPRYQVTQFGKPVTLSCSQTLNHNVMYWYQQKSSQAPKLLFHYYDKDFNNEADTPDNFQSRRPNTSFCFLDIRSPGLGDTAMYLCATSRDPRASSYNEQFFGPGTRLTVL.

This clonotype was counted many times. The chain recombines TRBV10-3 with TRBJ1-2; 9 bases are a match to TRBD1. This CDR3 is 14 amino acids long. Per germline, CDR1 ENHRY and CDR2 SYGVKD. Trimming at V came to 2 bases and at J to 7 bases, leaving 5 bases not matched to a gene. The CDR3 is CAISEGTGLGGYTF. CDR3 in DNA: TGTGCCATCAGTGAGGGGACAGGGCTCGGTGGCTACACCTTC.

There are a few counts of this clonotype. Here the CDR3 DNA reads TGCAGTGCTAGAGATCCAGAGAATGGGAATACCTACGAGCAGTACTTC. Translating it yields CSARDPENGNTYEQYF. The chain recombines TRBV20-1 with TRBJ2-7; D uncertain. The CDR3 totals 16 residues. From germline, CDR1 is DFQATT and CDR2 SNEGSKA (reference sequence). Between the trimmed V and J ends, which lost 0 bases and 2 bases, there was a span of 17 bases.

Many counts were recorded for this clonotype. This chain joins TRBV7-9 and TRBJ2-7; no firm D call. Trimming left V 1 base short and J 2 bases short, with 9 bases between. This CDR3 contains 14 residues. Germline V CDR1 and CDR2: SEHNR, FQNEAQ (reference sequence). CDR3 region: CASSLVGSAYEQYF. CDR3 nucleotide sequence: TGTGCCAGCAGCTTAGTGGGATCAGCCTACGAGCAGTACTTC.

The chain uses TRBV7-9 and TRBJ2-5; tentatively, D is TRBD1 (6 bases). Germline CDR1 and CDR2: SEHNR and FQNEAQ (reference sequence). The CDR3 extends over 14 amino acids. V shed 4 bases and J shed 5 bases, with 14 bases lying between them. CDR3 amino acids: CASSSMGAYETQYF. The CDR3 DNA follows: TGTGCCAGCAGCTCGATGGGGGCTTACGAGACCCAGTACTTC.

This clonotype has a handful of counts. The rearrangement joins TRBV7-9 to TRBJ1-6; no clear D. The CDR3 is made up of 12 amino acids. Looked up from germline, CDR1 is SEHNR and CDR2 is FQNEAQ (reference sequence). V was trimmed by 2 bases and J by 7 bases, leaving 3 bases between them. The CDR3: CASSLPNSPLHF. In DNA, the CDR3 is TGTGCCAGCAGCTTACCAAATTCACCCCTCCACTTT.

The sample holds a few counts of this clonotype. The chain recombines TRBV20-1 with TRBJ1-2; D not resolved. Per the germline V gene, CDR1 is DFQATT and CDR2 is SNEGSKA (reference sequence). The CDR3 totals 15 residues. V dropped 0 bases and J dropped 1 base, with 12 bases sitting between them. CDR3 residues: CSAREELSFNYGYTF. The CDR3 region has the DNA TGCAGTGCTAGAGAGGAACTCTCTTTTAACTATGGCTACACCTTC.

This clonotype was seen a few times. This chain uses TRBV7-9 with TRBJ2-2; 12 bases line up with TRBD1. Germline CDR1 reads SEHNR; CDR2 reads FQNEAQ (reference sequence). CDR3 length: 15 amino acids. The V gene end was trimmed by 5 bases and the J gene end by 6 bases; junction bases not matched to a gene: 4. CDR3 loop: CASSLGTGGSGELFF. The DNA for the CDR3 is TGTGCCAGCAGCCTTGGGACAGGGGGCTCCGGGGAGCTGTTTTTT.

This clonotype was recorded many times. V is TRBV7-9 and J is TRBJ2-7, with D unclear. The germline V gene encodes CDR1 SEHNR and CDR2 FQNEAQ (reference sequence). CDR3 length: 12 residues. With 4 bases removed from V and 2 bases from J, the gap between germline ends came to 6 bases. CDR3 in DNA: TGTGCCAGCAGCTCCTTCGCCTACGAGCAGTACTTC. It codes for CASSSFAYEQYF.

The gene calls are TRBV7-9 and TRBJ2-1, with D possibly matching TRBD2 (5 bases). CDR3 size: 16 residues. The germline V gene has CDR1 SEHNR and CDR2 FQNEAQ (reference sequence). Trimming removed 5 bases at V and 4 bases at J, with 18 bases between. The CDR3 sequence: CASSPREGASYNEQFF. The CDR3 coding sequence is TGTGCCAGCAGCCCTCGAGAGGGAGCATCATACAATGAGCAGTTCTTC. Supplemented by reference TRBV7-9 and TRBJ2-1, the full variable domain reads DTGVSQNPRHKITKRGQNVTFRCDPISEHNRLYWYRQTLGQGPEFLTYFQNEAQLEKSRLLSDRFSAERPKGSFSTLEIQRTEQGDSAMYLCASSPREGASYNEQFFGPGTRLTVL.

The gene calls are TRBV6-1 and TRBJ1-1; D may be TRBD1 (5 bases). The germline V gene has CDR1 MNHNS and CDR2 SASEGT. The germline V and J ends were trimmed by 4 bases and 1 base, with 7 bases remaining between them. CDR3 length equals 13 residues. The CDR3 loop is CASSGQPNTEAFF. CDR3 sequence (DNA): TGTGCCAGCAGTGGACAGCCGAACACTGAAGCTTTCTTT.